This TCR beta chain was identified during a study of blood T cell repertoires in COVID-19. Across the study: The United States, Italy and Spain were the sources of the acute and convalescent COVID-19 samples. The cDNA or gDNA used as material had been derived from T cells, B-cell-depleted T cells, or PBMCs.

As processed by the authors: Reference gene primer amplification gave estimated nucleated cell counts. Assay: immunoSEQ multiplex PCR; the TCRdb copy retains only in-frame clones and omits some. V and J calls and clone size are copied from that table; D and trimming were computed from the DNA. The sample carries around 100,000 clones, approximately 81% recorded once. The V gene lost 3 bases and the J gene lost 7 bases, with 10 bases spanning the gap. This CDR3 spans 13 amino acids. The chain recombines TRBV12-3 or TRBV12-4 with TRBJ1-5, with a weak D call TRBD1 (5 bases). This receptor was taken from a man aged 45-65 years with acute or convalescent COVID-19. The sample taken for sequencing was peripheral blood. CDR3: CASSFQGNQPQHF. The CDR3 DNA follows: TGTGCCAGCAGTTTTCAGGGAAACCAGCCCCAGCATTTT.